This section outlines one T cell receptor beta chain sequence together with its context. Time point reported: persistent/refractory GD, antithyroid drugs over 5 years with positive TRAb. RNA isolated from PBMCs was used to make the TCR library. The sample comes from a study of regulatory T cells in long-lasting Graves disease. Building of the TCR beta libraries involved iRepertoire HTBI primers and Arm-PCR of CDR3 regions. TCRdb called the multiplex PCR reads again in MiXCR, with one record for every CDR3 protein. The sample comprises roughly 490,000 distinct CDR3 sequences, 20% to 25% of which are singletons, and over 10% rests with the top ten. This receptor was obtained from a female donor with Graves disease. The input for sequencing was peripheral blood mononuclear cells (PBMCs), taken when the disease was refractory, from a patient treated with antithyroid drugs.

The DNA of the CDR3 is TGTGCCAGCAGTTTATTCAGAAGCCGCCGGGACAGCAACCGGTACTATGGCTACACCTTC. It translates to CASSLFRSRRDSNRYYGYTF. This chain connects TRBV28 to TRBJ1-2; 7 nucleotides line up with TRBD1. CDR1 and CDR2 from the germline V gene are MDHEN and SYDVKM. The CDR3 spans 20 residues. V lost 1 base, J lost 3 bases, and 20 bases stayed unmatched.